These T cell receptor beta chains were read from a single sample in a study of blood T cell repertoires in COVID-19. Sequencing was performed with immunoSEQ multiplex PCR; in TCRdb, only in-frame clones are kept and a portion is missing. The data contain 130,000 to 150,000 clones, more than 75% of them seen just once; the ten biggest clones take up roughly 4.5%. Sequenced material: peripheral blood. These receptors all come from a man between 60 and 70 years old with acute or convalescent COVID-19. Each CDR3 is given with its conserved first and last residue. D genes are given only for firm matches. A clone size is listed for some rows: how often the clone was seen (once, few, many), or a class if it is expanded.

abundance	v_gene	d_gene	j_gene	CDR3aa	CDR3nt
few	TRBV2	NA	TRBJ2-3	CASSELVGTDTQYF	TGTGCCAGCAGTGAACTAGTTGGCACAGATACGCAGTATTTT
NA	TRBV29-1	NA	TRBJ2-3	CSSRATSTDTQYF	TGCAGTTCGCGGGCGACTAGCACAGATACGCAGTATTTT
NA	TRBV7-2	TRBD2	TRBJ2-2	CASSLVASGSLANTGELFF	TGTGCCAGCAGCTTAGTGGCTAGCGGGAGCCTCGCGAACACCGGGGAGCTGTTTTTT
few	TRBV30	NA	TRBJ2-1	CAWSLYNEQFF	TGTGCCTGGAGTCTTTACAATGAGCAGTTCTTC
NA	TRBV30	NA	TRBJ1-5	CAWSGDYSNQPQHF	TGTGCCTGGAGTGGTGACTATAGCAATCAGCCCCAGCATTTT
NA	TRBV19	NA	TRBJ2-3	CASSDGRGADTQYF	TGTGCCAGTAGTGACGGCAGGGGCGCAGATACGCAGTATTTT
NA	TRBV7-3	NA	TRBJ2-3	CASSPSPHLDTQYF	TGTGCCAGCAGCCCAAGTCCACATCTGGATACGCAGTATTTT
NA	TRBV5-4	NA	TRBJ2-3	CASTLQVGGNTDTQYF	TGTGCCAGCACCTTACAGGTGGGCGGGAACACAGATACGCAGTATTTT
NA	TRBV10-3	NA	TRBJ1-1	CAISEGPGDTEAFF	TGTGCCATCAGTGAGGGGCCGGGAGACACTGAAGCTTTCTTT
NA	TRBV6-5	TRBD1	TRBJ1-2	CASSYGDSGYTF	TGTGCCAGCAGTTACGGGGACAGTGGCTACACCTTC
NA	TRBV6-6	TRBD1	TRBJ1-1	CASRRTGGTEAFF	TGTGCCAGCAGGAGGACAGGGGGCACTGAAGCTTTCTTT
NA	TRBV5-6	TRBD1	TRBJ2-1	CASSLSVGGLSYNEQFF	TGTGCCAGCAGCTTGTCTGTAGGGGGCCTATCCTACAATGAGCAGTTCTTC
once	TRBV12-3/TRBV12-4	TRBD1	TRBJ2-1	CASSPGQGYEQFF	TGTGCCAGCAGTCCGGGACAGGGGTATGAGCAGTTCTTC
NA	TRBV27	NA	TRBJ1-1	CASSGDRPTLRGTEAFF	TGTGCCAGCAGTGGAGACAGGCCAACCTTGAGGGGTACTGAAGCTTTCTTT
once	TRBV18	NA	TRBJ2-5	CASSQTTQETQYF	TGTGCCAGCTCACAGACTACCCAAGAGACCCAGTACTTC
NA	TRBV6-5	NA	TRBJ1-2	CASSYSGGYGYTF	TGTGCCAGCAGTTACTCAGGGGGCTATGGCTACACCTTC
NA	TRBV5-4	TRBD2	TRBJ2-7	CASSLTSGRFSYEQYF	TGTGCCAGCAGCTTGACTAGCGGGAGGTTCTCCTACGAGCAGTACTTC
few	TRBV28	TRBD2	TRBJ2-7	CASSARTSGRASDEQYF	TGTGCCAGCAGTGCGAGGACTAGCGGGAGGGCCTCGGACGAGCAGTACTTC
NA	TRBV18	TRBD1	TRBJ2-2	CASSPTGQGAGELFF	TGTGCCAGCTCACCAACGGGACAGGGGGCCGGGGAGCTGTTTTTT
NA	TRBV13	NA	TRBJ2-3	CASRPGASTDTQYF	TGTGCCAGCAGACCCGGAGCCAGCACAGATACGCAGTATTTT
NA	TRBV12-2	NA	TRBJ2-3	CASRSAVIAATDTQYF	TGTGCAAGTCGCTCCGCGGTGATAGCGGCTACAGATACGCAGTATTTT
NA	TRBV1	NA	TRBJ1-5	CTSSQEQGSQPQHF	TGCACCAGCAGCCAAGAGCAGGGGAGCCAGCCCCAGCATTTT
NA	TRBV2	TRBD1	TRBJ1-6	CASRQDRDSPLHF	TGTGCCAGCAGACAGGACAGGGATTCACCCCTCCACTTT
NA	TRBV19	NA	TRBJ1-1	CASSPGPRAEAFF	TGTGCCAGTAGTCCAGGCCCGCGGGCTGAAGCTTTCTTT
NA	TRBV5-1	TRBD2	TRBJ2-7	CASSPGTSDYEQYF	TGCGCCAGCAGCCCCGGGACTAGCGATTACGAGCAGTACTTC
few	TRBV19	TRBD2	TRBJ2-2	CASSIGLASGITGELFF	TGTGCCAGTAGTATCGGTTTAGCCAGCGGGATTACCGGGGAGCTGTTTTTT
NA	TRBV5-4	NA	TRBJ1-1	CASSPGGRGRLKDSFF	TGTGCCAGCAGCCCTGGTGGCAGGGGCCGATTAAAGGATAGTTTCTTT
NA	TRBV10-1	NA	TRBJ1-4	CASSERSNEKLFF	TGCGCCAGCAGTGAGAGGAGCAATGAAAAACTGTTTTTT
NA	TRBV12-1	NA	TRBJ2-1	CASSPSGSGRDEQFF	TGTGCCAGCAGCCCCAGCGGGAGCGGCCGCGATGAGCAGTTCTTC
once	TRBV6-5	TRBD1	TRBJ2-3	CASRTGAFGTDTQYF	TGTGCCAGCAGGACAGGGGCTTTTGGAACAGATACGCAGTATTTT
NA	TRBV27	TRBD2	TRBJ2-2	CASSLSGLAGHTGELFF	TGTGCCAGCAGTTTATCGGGTCTAGCGGGTCACACCGGGGAGCTGTTTTTT
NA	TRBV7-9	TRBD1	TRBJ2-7	CATTSPVGQNYYEQYF	TGTGCCACCACCAGTCCCGTGGGACAGAATTACTACGAGCAGTACTTC
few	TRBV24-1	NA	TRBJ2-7	CATSGDTYEQYF	TGTGCCACCAGCGGGGATACCTACGAGCAGTACTTC
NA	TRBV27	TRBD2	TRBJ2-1	CASSLTSGIANEQFF	TGTGCCAGCAGTTTGACTAGCGGGATTGCCAATGAGCAATTCTTC
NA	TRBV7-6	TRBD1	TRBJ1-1	CASSLTGGARMNTEAFF	TGTGCCAGCAGCCTAACAGGGGGCGCAAGAATGAACACTGAAGCTTTCTTT
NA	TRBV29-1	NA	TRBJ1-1	CSVDSGRNTEAFF	TGCAGCGTTGATTCGGGGAGGAACACTGAAGCTTTCTTT
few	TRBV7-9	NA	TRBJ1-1	CASSPAPQGLNTEAFF	TGTGCCAGCAGCCCGGCCCCACAGGGATTGAACACTGAAGCTTTCTTT
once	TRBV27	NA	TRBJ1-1	CASNGPVGAAEAFF	TGTGCCAGCAATGGGCCGGTGGGGGCTGCTGAAGCTTTCTTT
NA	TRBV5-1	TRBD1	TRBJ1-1	CASSFQGVNTEAFF	TGCGCCAGCAGCTTCCAGGGGGTGAACACTGAAGCTTTCTTT
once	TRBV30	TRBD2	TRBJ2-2	CAWSKAGGNTGELFF	TGTGCCTGGAGTAAAGCGGGAGGGAACACCGGGGAGCTGTTTTTT
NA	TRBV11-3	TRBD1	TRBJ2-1	CASSGQGAVHEQFF	TGTGCCAGCAGCGGGCAGGGGGCAGTCCATGAGCAGTTCTTC
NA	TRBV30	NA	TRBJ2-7	CAWSVNSRYEQYF	TGTGCCTGGAGTGTAAACAGCCGCTACGAGCAGTACTTC
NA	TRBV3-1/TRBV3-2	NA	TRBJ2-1	CASSHLLSEWNEQFF	TGTGCCAGCAGCCATCTGCTGAGCGAGTGGAATGAGCAGTTCTTC
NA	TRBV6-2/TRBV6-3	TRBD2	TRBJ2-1	CASSGGGLGNNEQFF	TGTGCCAGCAGTGGGGGGGGACTAGGAAACAATGAGCAGTTCTTC
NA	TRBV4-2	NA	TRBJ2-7	CASSKARDWTYEQYF	TGTGCCAGCAGCAAGGCCCGGGACTGGACTTACGAGCAGTACTTC
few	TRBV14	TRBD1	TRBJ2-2	CASSRQGGNTGELFF	TGTGCCAGCAGCCGACAGGGGGGGAACACCGGGGAGCTGTTTTTT
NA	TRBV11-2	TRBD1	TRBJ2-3	CASSFRQGVQYF	TGTGCCAGCAGCTTCCGACAGGGCGTGCAGTATTTT
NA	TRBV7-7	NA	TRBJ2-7	CASSSRLGAYEQYF	TGTGCCAGCAGCTCTCGACTAGGGGCCTACGAGCAGTACTTC
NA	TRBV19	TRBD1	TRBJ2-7	CASSTGDRGYEQYF	TGTGCCAGTAGTACAGGGGACAGGGGTTACGAGCAGTACTTC
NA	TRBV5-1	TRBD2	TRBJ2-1	CASRGTSNEQFF	TGCGCCAGCAGGGGGACTAGCAATGAGCAGTTCTTC
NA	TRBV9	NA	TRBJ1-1	CASSVAGGDTEAFF	TGTGCCAGCAGCGTAGCGGGCGGGGACACTGAAGCTTTCTTT
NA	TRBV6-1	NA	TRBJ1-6	CASSDTGPQGSPLHF	TGTGCCAGCAGTGACACAGGACCCCAGGGTTCACCCCTCCACTTT
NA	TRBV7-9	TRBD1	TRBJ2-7	CASSARAGQGAREQYF	TGTGCCAGCAGTGCCCGGGCGGGGCAGGGGGCGAGAGAGCAGTACTTC
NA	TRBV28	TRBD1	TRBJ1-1	CASKLGQGRTEAFF	TGTGCCAGCAAGCTGGGACAGGGGAGGACTGAAGCTTTCTTT
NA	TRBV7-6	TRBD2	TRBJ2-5	CASSLGTSGSQETQYF	TGTGCCAGCAGCTTAGGGACTAGCGGGTCTCAAGAGACCCAGTACTTC
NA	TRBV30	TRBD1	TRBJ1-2	CAWIVQGARYGYTF	TGTGCCTGGATCGTCCAGGGGGCCCGCTATGGCTACACCTTC
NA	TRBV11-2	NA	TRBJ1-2	CASSFDTYGYTF	TGTGCCAGCAGCTTTGACACCTATGGCTACACCTTC
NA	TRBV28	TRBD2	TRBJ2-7	CASTPRSGRAWNEQYF	TGTGCCAGCACTCCTCGTAGCGGGAGGGCCTGGAACGAGCAGTACTTC